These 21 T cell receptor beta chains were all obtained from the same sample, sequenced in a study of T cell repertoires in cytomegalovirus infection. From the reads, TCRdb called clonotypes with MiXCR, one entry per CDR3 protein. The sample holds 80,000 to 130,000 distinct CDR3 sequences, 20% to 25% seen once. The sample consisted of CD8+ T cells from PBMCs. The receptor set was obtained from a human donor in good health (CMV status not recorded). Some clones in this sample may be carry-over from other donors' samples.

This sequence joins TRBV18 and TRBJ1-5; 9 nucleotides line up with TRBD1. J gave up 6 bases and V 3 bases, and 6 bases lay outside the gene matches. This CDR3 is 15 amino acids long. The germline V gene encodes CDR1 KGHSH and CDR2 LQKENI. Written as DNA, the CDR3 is TGTGCCAGCTCACCCCCGGGACAGGGAGGTCAGCCCCAGCATTTT. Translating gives CASSPPGQGGQPQHF.

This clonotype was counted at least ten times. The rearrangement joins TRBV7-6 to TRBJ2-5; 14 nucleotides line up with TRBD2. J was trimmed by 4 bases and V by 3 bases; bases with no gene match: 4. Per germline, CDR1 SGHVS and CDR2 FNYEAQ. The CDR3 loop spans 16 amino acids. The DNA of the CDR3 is TGTGCCAGCAGCTTGACTAGCGGGGGGGCCCGAGAGACCCAGTACTTC. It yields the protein CASSLTSGGARETQYF. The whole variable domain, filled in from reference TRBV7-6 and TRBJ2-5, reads GAGVSQSPRYKVTKRGQDVALRCDPISGHVSLYWYRQALGQGPEFLTYFNYEAQQDKSGLPNDRFSAERPEGSISTLTIQRTEQRDSAMYRCASSLTSGGARETQYFGPGTRLLVL.

As DNA, the CDR3 is TGTGCCAGCAGTCCCCGGACAGAAGAGACCCAGTACTTC. Protein: CASSPRTEETQYF. V gene TRBV28 combines with J gene TRBJ2-5; perhaps TRBD1 as D (6 bases). Trimming stripped 5 bases from V and 3 bases from J, with 10 bases between. The CDR3 length is 13 residues. Germline lookup yields CDR1 MDHEN and CDR2 SYDVKM.

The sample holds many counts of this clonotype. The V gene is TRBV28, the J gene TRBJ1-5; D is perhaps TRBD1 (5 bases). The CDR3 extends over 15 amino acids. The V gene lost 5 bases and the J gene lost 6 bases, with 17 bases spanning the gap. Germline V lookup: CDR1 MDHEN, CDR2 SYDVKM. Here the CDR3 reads CASSTGGGFRQPQHF. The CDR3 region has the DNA TGTGCCAGCAGTACCGGGGGAGGGTTTCGTCAGCCCCAGCATTTT.

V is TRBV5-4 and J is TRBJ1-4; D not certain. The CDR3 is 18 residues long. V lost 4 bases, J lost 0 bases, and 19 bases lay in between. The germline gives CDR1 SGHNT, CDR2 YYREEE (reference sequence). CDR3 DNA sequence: TGTGCCAGCAGCCTGCTACCGACGACGGTAGCAACTAATGAAAAACTGTTTTTT. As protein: CASSLLPTTVATNEKLFF. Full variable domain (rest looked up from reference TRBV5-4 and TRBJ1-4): ETGVTQSPTHLIKTRGQQVTLRCSSQSGHNTVSWYQQALGQGPQFIFQYYREEENGRGNFPPRFSGLQFPNYSSELNVNALELDDSALYLCASSLLPTTVATNEKLFFGSGTQLSVL.

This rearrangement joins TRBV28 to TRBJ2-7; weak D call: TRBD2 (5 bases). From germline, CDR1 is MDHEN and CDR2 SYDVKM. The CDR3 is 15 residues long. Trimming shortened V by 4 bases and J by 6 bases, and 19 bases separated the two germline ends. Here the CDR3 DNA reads TGTGCCAGCAGTTCTCTCCCAGGAGGTACGATCGAGCAGTACTTC. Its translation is CASSSLPGGTIEQYF.

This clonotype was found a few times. This chain's CDR3 is CSAESGTLGEQYF. Written as DNA, the CDR3 is TGCAGCGCTGAGTCCGGGACGCTTGGCGAGCAGTACTTC. This sequence joins TRBV29-1 and TRBJ2-7; D possibly uses TRBD1 or TRBD2 (5 bases each). V lost 7 bases to trimming and J lost 6 bases, with 19 bases between them. This CDR3 region has 13 residues. The germline CDR1 and CDR2 sequences are SQVTM and ANQGSEA.

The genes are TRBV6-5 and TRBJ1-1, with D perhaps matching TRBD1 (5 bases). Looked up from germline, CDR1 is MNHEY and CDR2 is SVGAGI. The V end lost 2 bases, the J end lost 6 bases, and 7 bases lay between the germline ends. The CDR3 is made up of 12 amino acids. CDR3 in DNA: TGTGCCAGCAGTTACGGAGGGGCTGAAGCTTTCTTT. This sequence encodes CASSYGGAEAFF.

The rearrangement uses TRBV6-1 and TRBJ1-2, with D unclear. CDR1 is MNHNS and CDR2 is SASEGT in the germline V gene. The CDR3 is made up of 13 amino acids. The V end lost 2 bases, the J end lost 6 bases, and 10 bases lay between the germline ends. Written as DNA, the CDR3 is TGTGCCAGCAGTGAACCGAGGGCTGATGGCTACACCTTC. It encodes CASSEPRADGYTF.

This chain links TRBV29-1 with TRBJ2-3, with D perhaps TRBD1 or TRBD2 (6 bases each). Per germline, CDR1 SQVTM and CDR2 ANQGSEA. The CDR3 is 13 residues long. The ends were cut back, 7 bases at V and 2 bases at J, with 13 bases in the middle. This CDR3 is CSGGALITDTQYF. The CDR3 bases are TGCAGCGGGGGGGCCTTGATCACAGATACGCAGTATTTT.

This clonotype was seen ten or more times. The chain's CDR3 is CASSPRLAGGTDTQYF. CDR3 DNA sequence: TGTGCCAGCAGCCCTCGACTAGCGGGAGGGACAGATACGCAGTATTTT. The rearrangement joins TRBV7-8 to TRBJ2-3; TRBD2 matches at 14 bases. There are 16 residues in the CDR3. Germline lookup yields CDR1 SGHVS and CDR2 FQNEAQ. V trimming: 5 bases; J trimming: 3 bases; junction bases outside the gene matches: 4.

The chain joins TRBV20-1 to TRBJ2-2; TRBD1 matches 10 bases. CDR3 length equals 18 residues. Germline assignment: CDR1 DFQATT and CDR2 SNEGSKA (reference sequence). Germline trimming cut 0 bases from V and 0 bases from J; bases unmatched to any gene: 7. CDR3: CSARDGQGDNANTGELFF. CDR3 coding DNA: TGCAGTGCTAGAGATGGACAGGGGGACAACGCGAACACCGGGGAGCTGTTTTTT.

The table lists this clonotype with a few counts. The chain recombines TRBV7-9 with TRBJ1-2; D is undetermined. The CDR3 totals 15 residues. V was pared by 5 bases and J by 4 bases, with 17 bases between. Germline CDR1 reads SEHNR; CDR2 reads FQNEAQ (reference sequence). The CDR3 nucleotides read TGTGCCAGCAGCCCCCCGGGAGCAGGTGTCTATGGCTACACCTTC. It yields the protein CASSPPGAGVYGYTF.

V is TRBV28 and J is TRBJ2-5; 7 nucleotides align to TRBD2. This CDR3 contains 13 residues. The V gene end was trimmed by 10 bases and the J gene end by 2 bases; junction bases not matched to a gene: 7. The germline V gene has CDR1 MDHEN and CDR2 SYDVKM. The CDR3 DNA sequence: TGTGCCACCTTGACTAGCCCACAAGAGACCCAGTACTTC. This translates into CATLTSPQETQYF.

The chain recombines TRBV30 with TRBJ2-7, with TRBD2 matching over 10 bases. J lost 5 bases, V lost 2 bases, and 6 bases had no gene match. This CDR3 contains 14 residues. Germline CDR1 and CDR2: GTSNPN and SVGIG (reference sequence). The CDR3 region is CAWSSSGGANEQYF. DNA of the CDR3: TGTGCCTGGAGTTCGAGCGGGGGGGCCAACGAGCAGTACTTC.

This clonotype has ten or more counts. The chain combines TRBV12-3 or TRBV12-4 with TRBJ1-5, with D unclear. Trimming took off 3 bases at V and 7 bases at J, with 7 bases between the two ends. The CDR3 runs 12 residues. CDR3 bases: TGTGCCAGCAGTTTCATGTGGCAGCCCCAGCATTTT. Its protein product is CASSFMWQPQHF.

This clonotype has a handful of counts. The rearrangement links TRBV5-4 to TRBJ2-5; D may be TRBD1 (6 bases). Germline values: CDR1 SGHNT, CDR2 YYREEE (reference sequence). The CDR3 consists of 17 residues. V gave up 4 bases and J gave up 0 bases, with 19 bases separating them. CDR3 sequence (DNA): TGTGCCAGCAGCGGTTGGGGGCAACGACGGTACCAAGAGACCCAGTACTTC. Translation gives CASSGWGQRRYQETQYF.

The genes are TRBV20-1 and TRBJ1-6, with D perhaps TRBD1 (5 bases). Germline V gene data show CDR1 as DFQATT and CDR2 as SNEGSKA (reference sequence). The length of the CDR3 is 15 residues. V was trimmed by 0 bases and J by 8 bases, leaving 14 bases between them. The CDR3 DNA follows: TGCAGTGCTAGAGACCACCACAGGAGTGATTCACCCCTCCACTTT. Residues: CSARDHHRSDSPLHF.

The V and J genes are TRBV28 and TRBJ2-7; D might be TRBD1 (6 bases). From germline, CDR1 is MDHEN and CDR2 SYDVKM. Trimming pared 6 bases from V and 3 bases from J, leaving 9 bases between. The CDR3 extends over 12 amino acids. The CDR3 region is CASSEGGYEQYF. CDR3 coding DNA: TGTGCCAGCAGCGAAGGGGGCTACGAGCAGTACTTC.

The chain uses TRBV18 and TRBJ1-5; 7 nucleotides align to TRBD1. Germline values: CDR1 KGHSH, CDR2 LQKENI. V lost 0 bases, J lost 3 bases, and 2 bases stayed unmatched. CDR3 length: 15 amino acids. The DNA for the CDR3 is TGTGCCAGCTCACCACCGGGACAGAACAATCAGCCCCAGCATTTT. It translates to CASSPPGQNNQPQHF.

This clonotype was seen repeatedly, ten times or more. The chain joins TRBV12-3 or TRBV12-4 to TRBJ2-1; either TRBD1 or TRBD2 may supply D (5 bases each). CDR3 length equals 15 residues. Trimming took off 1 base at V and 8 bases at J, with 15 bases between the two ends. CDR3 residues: CASSLGDQSLDEQFF. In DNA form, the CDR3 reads TGTGCCAGCAGTTTAGGGGACCAGAGCCTCGATGAGCAGTTCTTC.